This T cell receptor beta chain was sequenced in a study of cytomegalovirus exposure and HLA in healthy donors. About the study: There were approximately 400 genotyped donors. Of these, roughly 86% fell in the genetic ancestry cluster associated with self-reported Caucasian donors.

The study ran its PCR with 60 Vbeta and 13 Jbeta primers. Data came from immunoSEQ multiplex PCR; TCRdb stores just in-frame clones and leaves some out. The sample consists of roughly 170,000 clones, 70% to 80% of them appearing once. Broader study findings: Among the CMV-associated chains, three were confirmed in vitro as specific for CMV antigens. Among the sequence variants, a highly shared cluster was likely an artifact of sequencing. Later, an analysis found that common viral pathogens appeared to be linked with several of the most significant clusters.

A note on this clone: Its specificity is not known.

CDR1 is SGHRS, CDR2 YFSETQ, per germline. The V gene end was trimmed by 2 bases and the J gene end by 4 bases; junction bases not matched to a gene: 4. The CDR3 consists of 15 residues. This clonotype was sampled from a man aged 25-45 years in good health and CMV-seronegative. The sample consisted of PBMCs. V is TRBV5-1 and J is TRBJ2-1, with 9 positions matching TRBD1. The CDR3 loop reads CASSFGTGIYNEQFF. In DNA form, the CDR3 reads TGCGCCAGCAGCTTCGGGACAGGGATATACAATGAGCAGTTCTTC.